The sequence of this TCR beta chain was determined in a study of blood T cell repertoires in COVID-19. Study-level background: The United States, Italy and Spain were the sources of the acute and convalescent COVID-19 samples. PBMCs, B-cell-depleted T cells, or T cells were the source of the cDNA or gDNA that made up the material.

Germline V gives CDR1 SGHTA, CDR2 FQGNSA. This CDR3 spans 16 amino acids. The J segment lost 6 bases and the V segment lost 2 bases, leaving 10 bases of the junction unmatched. Original methodology: By means of reference gene primer amplification, nucleated cell counts were estimated. Using immunoSEQ multiplex PCR, the repertoire was profiled, and TCRdb retains in-frame clones only, with some absent. V, J and clone size are taken as reported in that table, and D and trimming were inferred from the DNA itself. The sample shows around 140,000 clones, 88% of them seen only once. The material sequenced was peripheral blood. The chain has TRBV7-2 and TRBJ2-1; 7 bases fit TRBD2. This receptor was identified in a man between 70 and 80 years old with acute or convalescent COVID-19. The CDR3 DNA reads as TGTGCCAGCAGCTTATCTCCTCCGGGACTACCCAATGAGCAGTTCTTC. It yields the protein CASSLSPPGLPNEQFF.